The 11 T cell receptor beta chains given below trace back to one sample, sequenced in a study of cytotoxic CD8 clonotypes in ibrutinib-treated CLL. Generated by immunoSEQ multiplex PCR, the TCRdb table keeps only in-frame clones and is missing some. The sample has a few hundred thousand clones, 60% to 75% seen once. The source material was PBMCs, sampled after 24 months of ibrutinib treatment. All receptors come from a human donor with chronic lymphocytic leukemia.

The chain uses TRBV11-3 and TRBJ2-7; 8 nucleotides match TRBD1. Per germline, CDR1 SGHNT and CDR2 YENEEA. This CDR3 has 13 amino acids. V lost 3 bases to trimming and J lost 5 bases; unmatched junction nucleotides: 3. The CDR3, as DNA: TGTGCCAGCAGCTTCCCAGGGGGCGACGAGCAGTACTTC. This sequence encodes CASSFPGGDEQYF. Combining the CDR3 with reference TRBV11-3 and TRBJ2-7 gives the whole variable domain EAGVVQSPRYKIIEKKQPVAFWCNPISGHNTLYWYLQNLGQGPELLIRYENEEAVDDSQLPKDRFSAERLKGVDSTLKIQPAELGDSAVYLCASSFPGGDEQYFGPGTRLTVT.

This clone was counted once. The genes are TRBV9 and TRBJ2-1, with D hard to call. Per germline, CDR1 SGDLS and CDR2 YYNGEE. V was shortened by 5 bases and J by 3 bases, with 18 bases between the two germline ends. The CDR3 is 16 residues long. The CDR3: CASSARREADYNEQFF. The DNA for the CDR3 is TGTGCCAGCAGTGCCCGCCGAGAGGCCGACTACAATGAGCAGTTCTTC.

The chain joins TRBV29-1 to TRBJ2-2; D remains unclear. Between the trimmed V and J ends, which lost 4 bases and 6 bases, there was a span of 18 bases. This CDR3 has 15 residues. Germline CDR1 is SQVTM and CDR2 is ANQGSEA. The CDR3, as DNA: TGCAGCGTTGCCAGGAAGCTCCGGGCCCCCGGGGAGCTGTTTTTT. This codes for CSVARKLRAPGELFF.

This clone was observed a handful of times. The chain joins TRBV19 to TRBJ2-7, with TRBD2 matching over 10 bases. This CDR3 region has 16 residues. Germline values: CDR1 LNHDA, CDR2 SQIVND (reference sequence). V dropped 5 bases and J dropped 1; count of bases not matched to a gene: 8. CDR3 sequence (DNA): TGTGCCAGTAGTGTGGGGCCACTAGCGGGGTCCTACGAGCAGTACTTC. Translated: CASSVGPLAGSYEQYF.

The genes are TRBV7-2 and TRBJ1-5; unclear D gene. V was cut by 5 bases and J by 4 bases, with 9 bases left in between. CDR3 size: 13 residues. CDR1 and CDR2 (germline): SGHTA, FQGNSA. For the CDR3, the DNA is TGTGCCAGCAGCACGTTGGGGAATCAGCCCCAGCATTTT. This codes for CASSTLGNQPQHF.

CDR3 region: CASSSSGTNSDEQYF. CDR3 DNA: TGTGCCAGCAGTTCATCCGGGACAAATAGCGACGAGCAGTACTTC. The chain is built from TRBV27 and TRBJ2-7; D might be TRBD1 (6 bases). Germline-derived CDR1 and CDR2 are MNHEY and SMNVEV (reference sequence). This CDR3 region has 15 residues. V was clipped by 4 bases and J by 5 bases, with 18 bases between them.

A word on this clone: The conserved phenylalanine or tryptophan normally closing the CDR3 is absent here, so this likely arose from a read error. The limits of the CDR3 on the DNA are not certain, so only TCRdb's listed CDR3 is given. J is TRBJ1-2 and V is TRBV5-6; TRBD1, the table's D call, was not compared with the DNA. A total of 12 residues make up the CDR3, ends included. CDR1 is SGHDT, CDR2 YYEEEE, per germline. This CDR3 is CASSTTGTGVRV.

This chain joins TRBV12-5 and TRBJ2-5; no definite D call. The DNA end is more similar to TRBJ2-7, so the J call may be wrong. CDR3 size: 15 residues. Germline V gene lookup returns CDR1 LGHNT and CDR2 FRNRAP. The CDR3 sequence: CASGPGRATPYEQYF. CDR3 nucleotides: TGTGCTAGTGGCCCAGGACGAGCTACGCCCTACGAGCAGTACTTC.

This rearrangement joins TRBV27 to TRBJ2-1; 11 nucleotides match TRBD2. CDR3 size: 15 residues. Germline CDR1 is MNHEY and CDR2 is SMNVEV (reference sequence). Trimming took 7 bases from V and 6 from J; bases not matched to a gene: 8. CDR3 in amino acids: CASKTSGSPVNEQFF. DNA for the CDR3: TGTGCCAGCAAAACTAGCGGGAGCCCGGTCAATGAGCAGTTCTTC.

The V call is TRBV28, the J call TRBJ1-1, with 8 bases that match TRBD1. Trimming at V came to 2 bases and at J to 0 bases, leaving 11 bases not matched to a gene. The CDR3 contains 18 residues. Germline loops: CDR1 MDHEN, CDR2 SYDVKM. The CDR3: CASSLGWTGKLMNTEAFF. In DNA form, the CDR3 reads TGTGCCAGCAGTTTAGGATGGACAGGGAAGCTCATGAACACTGAAGCTTTCTTT.

V gene TRBV30 combines with J gene TRBJ2-5; 7 nucleotides line up with TRBD2. CDR1 and CDR2 from the germline V gene are GTSNPN and SVGIG (reference sequence). This CDR3 is built from 11 residues. The ends lost 5 bases at V and 6 bases at J; junction bases unmatched: 3. The CDR3 DNA reads as TGTGCCTGGGGGGGAGGGCAGACCCAGTACTTC. Amino acid sequence: CAWGGGQTQYF.